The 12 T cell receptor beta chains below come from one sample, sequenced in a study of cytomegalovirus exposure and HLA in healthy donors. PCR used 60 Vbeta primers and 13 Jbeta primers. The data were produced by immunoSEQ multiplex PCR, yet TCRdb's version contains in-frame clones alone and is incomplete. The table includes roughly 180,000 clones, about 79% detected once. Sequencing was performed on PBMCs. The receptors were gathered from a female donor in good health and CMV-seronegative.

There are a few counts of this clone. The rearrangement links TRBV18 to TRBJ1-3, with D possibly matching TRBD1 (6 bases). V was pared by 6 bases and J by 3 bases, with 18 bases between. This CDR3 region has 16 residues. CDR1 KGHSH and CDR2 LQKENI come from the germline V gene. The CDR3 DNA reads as TGTGCCAGCTCGCGACTACAGGGAGACGGTGGAAACACCATATATTTT. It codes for CASSRLQGDGGNTIYF.

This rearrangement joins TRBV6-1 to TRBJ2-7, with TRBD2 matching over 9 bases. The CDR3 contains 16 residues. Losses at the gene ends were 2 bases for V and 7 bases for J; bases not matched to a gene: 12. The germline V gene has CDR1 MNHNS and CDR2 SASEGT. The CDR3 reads CASSERREGPKREQYF. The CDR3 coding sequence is TGTGCCAGCAGTGAACGGCGGGAGGGCCCCAAGAGAGAGCAGTACTTC.

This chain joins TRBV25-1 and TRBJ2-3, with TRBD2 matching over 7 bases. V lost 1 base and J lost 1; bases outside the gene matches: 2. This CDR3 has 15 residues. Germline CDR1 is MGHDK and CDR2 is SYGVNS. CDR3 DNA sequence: TGTGCCAGCAGTGAATTTCGGGGGGGCACAGATACGCAGTATTTT. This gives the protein CASSEFRGGTDTQYF.

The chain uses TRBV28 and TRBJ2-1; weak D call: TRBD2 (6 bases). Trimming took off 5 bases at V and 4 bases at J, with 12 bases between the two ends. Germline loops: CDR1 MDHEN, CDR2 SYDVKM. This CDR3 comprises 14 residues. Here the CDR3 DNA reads TGTGCCAGCAGTGGGGGGAGACAGTACAATGAGCAGTTCTTC. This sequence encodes CASSGGRQYNEQFF.

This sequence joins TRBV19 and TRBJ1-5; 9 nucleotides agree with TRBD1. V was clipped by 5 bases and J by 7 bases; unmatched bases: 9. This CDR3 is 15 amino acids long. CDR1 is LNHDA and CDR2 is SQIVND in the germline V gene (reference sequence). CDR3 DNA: TGTGCCAGTAGTCGCACCGGGACAGGGAGGCAGCCCCAGCATTTT. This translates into CASSRTGTGRQPQHF.

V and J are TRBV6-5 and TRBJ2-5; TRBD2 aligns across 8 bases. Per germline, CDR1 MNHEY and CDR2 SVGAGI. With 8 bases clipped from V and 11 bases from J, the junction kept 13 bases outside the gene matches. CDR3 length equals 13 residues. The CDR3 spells CASRSGRWGEQYF. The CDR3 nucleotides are TGTGCCAGCCGAAGCGGGAGATGGGGTGAGCAGTACTTC.

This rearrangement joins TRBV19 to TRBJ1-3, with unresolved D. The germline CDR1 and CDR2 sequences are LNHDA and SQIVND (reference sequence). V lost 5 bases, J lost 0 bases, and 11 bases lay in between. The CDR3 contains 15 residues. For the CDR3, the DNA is TGTGCCAGTAGTTCACCGGGAGCCTCTGGAAACACCATATATTTT. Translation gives CASSSPGASGNTIYF.

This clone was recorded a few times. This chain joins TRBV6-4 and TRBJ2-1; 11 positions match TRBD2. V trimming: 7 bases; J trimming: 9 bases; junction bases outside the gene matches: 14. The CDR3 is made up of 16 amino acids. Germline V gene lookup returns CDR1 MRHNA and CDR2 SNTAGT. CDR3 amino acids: CASTQTRLAGGREQFF. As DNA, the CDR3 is TGTGCCAGCACACAGACTAGGCTAGCGGGAGGCCGTGAGCAGTTCTTC.

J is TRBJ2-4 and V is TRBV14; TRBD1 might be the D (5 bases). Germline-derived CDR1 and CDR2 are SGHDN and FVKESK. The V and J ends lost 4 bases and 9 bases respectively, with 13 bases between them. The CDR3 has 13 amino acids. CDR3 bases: TGTGCCAGCAGCCGGGCCGTCCAGGGCATTCAGTACTTC. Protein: CASSRAVQGIQYF.

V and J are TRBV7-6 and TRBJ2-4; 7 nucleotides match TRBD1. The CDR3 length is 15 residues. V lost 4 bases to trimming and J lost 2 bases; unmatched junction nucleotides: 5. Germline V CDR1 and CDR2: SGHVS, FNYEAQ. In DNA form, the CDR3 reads TGTGCCAGCAGCTCATCGACAGGGCCCAAAAACATTCAGTACTTC. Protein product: CASSSSTGPKNIQYF.

The CDR3: CASSLVEAGRSPLHF. The CDR3 coding sequence is TGTGCCAGCAGCTTAGTCGAGGCGGGGAGGTCACCCCTCCACTTT. The chain recombines TRBV7-2 with TRBJ1-6; D not certain. This CDR3 is 15 amino acids long. The V and J ends lost 1 base and 10 bases respectively, with 14 bases between them. Germline V gene lookup returns CDR1 SGHTA and CDR2 FQGNSA.

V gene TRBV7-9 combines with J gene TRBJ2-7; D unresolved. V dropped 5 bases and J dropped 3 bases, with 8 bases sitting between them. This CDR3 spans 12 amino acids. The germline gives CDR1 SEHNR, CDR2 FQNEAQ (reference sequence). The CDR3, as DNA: TGTGCCAGCAGCCAAAATAGCTACGAGCAGTACTTC. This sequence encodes CASSQNSYEQYF.